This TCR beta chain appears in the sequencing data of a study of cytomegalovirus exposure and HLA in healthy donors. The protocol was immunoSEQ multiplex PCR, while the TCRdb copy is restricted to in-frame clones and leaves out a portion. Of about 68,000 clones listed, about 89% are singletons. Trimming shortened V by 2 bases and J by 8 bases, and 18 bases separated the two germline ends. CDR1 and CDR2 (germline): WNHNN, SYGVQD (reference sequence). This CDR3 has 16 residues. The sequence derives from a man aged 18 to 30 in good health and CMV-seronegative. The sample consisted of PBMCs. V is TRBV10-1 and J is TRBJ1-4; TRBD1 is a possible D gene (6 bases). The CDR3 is CASSEAGANMGEKLFF. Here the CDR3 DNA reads TGCGCCAGCAGTGAGGCAGGGGCCAATATGGGGGAAAAACTGTTTTTT.